The 21 T cell receptor beta chains in this list originate from one sample, sequenced in a study of T cell clonotyping in hematopoietic cell transplantation. Assay used: immunoSEQ multiplex PCR; TCRdb lists only in-frame clones, some missing. The sample lists 7,000 or so clones, approximately 87% occurring once. Specimen: PBMCs, collected 100 days after allogeneic stem cell transplant. The receptor set was obtained from a male patient in his forties or fifties who had an allogeneic stem cell transplant from a related donor, so the T cells may come from the graft donor. Some clones in this sample may be carry-over from other donors' samples.

The genes are TRBV6-1 and TRBJ1-5; 7 positions match TRBD1. Germline CDR1 MNHNS, CDR2 SASEGT. This CDR3 has 18 residues. The ends lost 2 bases at V and 2 bases at J; junction bases unmatched: 12. In nucleotides, the CDR3 is TGTGCCAGCAGTGAATATCGGAAAGGGGGCGCGGGCAATCAGCCCCAGCATTTT. The encoded protein is CASSEYRKGGAGNQPQHF.

The chain has TRBV4-1 and TRBJ1-5; D ambiguous. CDR3 length: 15 residues. The V end was cut by 5 bases, the J end by 0 bases, with 11 bases between. Per the germline V gene, CDR1 is MGHRA and CDR2 is YSYEKL. CDR3: CASSSDTHSNQPQHF. CDR3 DNA sequence: TGCGCCAGCAGCTCAGACACCCATAGCAATCAGCCCCAGCATTTT.

V usage is TRBV4-3 and J usage is TRBJ2-2; TRBD2 might be the D (6 bases). Germline CDR1 reads LGHNA; CDR2 reads YSLEER. V lost 1 base and J lost 2, with 11 bases in between. The CDR3 covers 16 residues. In DNA, the CDR3 is TGCGCCAGCAGCCAAGGGAGGGGCCAAAACACCGGGGAGCTGTTTTTT. It yields the protein CASSQGRGQNTGELFF.

The chain employs TRBV28 and TRBJ2-7; possibly TRBD1 or TRBD2 for D (6 bases each). Germline CDR1 reads MDHEN; CDR2 reads SYDVKM. The CDR3 spans 15 residues. V was clipped by 1 base and J by 4 bases, with 14 bases between them. This CDR3 reads CASSLLGGDLYEQYF. For the CDR3, the DNA is TGTGCCAGCAGTTTATTGGGGGGCGATCTTTACGAGCAGTACTTC.

V is TRBV30 and J is TRBJ1-5; D ambiguous. The CDR3 sequence is 14 residues long. Deletions cut 3 bases from V and 9 bases from J, with 18 bases between. Germline lookup yields CDR1 GTSNPN and CDR2 SVGIG (reference sequence). CDR3 coding DNA: TGTGCCTGGAGCCCCCCGGTGGGTTTGGGGCCCCAGCATTTT. Residues: CAWSPPVGLGPQHF.

The gene calls are TRBV25-1 and TRBJ2-7; TRBD1 might be the D (6 bases). The germline CDR1 and CDR2 sequences are MGHDK and SYGVNS. This CDR3 has 14 amino acids. Deletions cut 6 bases from V and 2 bases from J, with 14 bases between. The CDR3 nucleotides read TGTGCCAGCAGGGCTAGGGACATACCCTACGAGCAGTACTTC. It codes for CASRARDIPYEQYF.

This chain joins TRBV15 and TRBJ1-5; D remains ambiguous. CDR3 length: 15 residues. Between the trimmed V and J ends, which lost 1 base and 2 bases, there was a span of 9 bases. Germline-derived CDR1 and CDR2 are LNHNV and YYDKDF (reference sequence). CDR3 sequence (DNA): TGTGCCACCAGCAGAGGAGGTGGCGGCAATCAGCCCCAGCATTTT. Translated, it gives CATSRGGGGNQPQHF.

The chain is built from TRBV25-1 and TRBJ1-2; D unresolved. Looked up from germline, CDR1 is MGHDK and CDR2 is SYGVNS. The V gene lost 1 base and the J gene lost 5 bases, with 2 bases spanning the gap. This CDR3 region has 11 residues. The CDR3 DNA is TGTGCCAGCAGTGAATCTTATGGCTACACCTTC. It codes for CASSESYGYTF.

The rearrangement uses TRBV20-1 and TRBJ1-2; tentative D call: TRBD1 (5 bases). This CDR3 is built from 11 residues. V dropped 7 bases and J dropped 4 bases, with 10 bases sitting between them. CDR1 DFQATT and CDR2 SNEGSKA come from the germline V gene (reference sequence). The chain's CDR3 is CSGQTFYGYTF. CDR3 nucleotides: TGCAGTGGACAGACCTTCTATGGCTACACCTTC.

V and J are TRBV7-9 and TRBJ1-5, with 7 bases matching TRBD1. V trimming: 0 bases; J trimming: 3 bases; junction bases outside the gene matches: 5. The CDR3 spans 16 residues. From germline, CDR1 is SEHNR and CDR2 FQNEAQ (reference sequence). CDR3 coding DNA: TGTGCCAGCAGCTTAGCGGGACAGTCACTCAATCAGCCCCAGCATTTT. Protein sequence: CASSLAGQSLNQPQHF.

This rearrangement joins TRBV4-2 to TRBJ1-4, with D tentatively TRBD1 (6 bases). Germline loops: CDR1 LGHNA, CDR2 YNFKEQ. The ends were cut back, 0 bases at V and 6 bases at J, with 14 bases in the middle. The CDR3 length is 16 residues. CDR3 residues: CASSQDPGWGHEKLFF. The CDR3 nucleotides are TGTGCCAGCAGCCAAGATCCGGGGTGGGGGCATGAAAAACTGTTTTTT.

This chain connects TRBV7-8 to TRBJ1-1; D is possibly TRBD1 (5 bases). Germline CDR1 SGHVS, CDR2 FQNEAQ. Between the trimmed V and J ends, which lost 0 bases and 7 bases, there was a span of 9 bases. CDR3 size: 13 residues. The CDR3 DNA sequence: TGTGCCAGCAGCTTAGCCCCAAGGGGTGAAGCTTTCTTT. It specifies CASSLAPRGEAFF.

CDR3 sequence reads: CASSTINSPLHF. CDR3 DNA: TGTGCCAGCAGCACCATAAATTCACCCCTCCACTTT. The genes are TRBV7-6 and TRBJ1-6; no clear D gene. The CDR3 spans 12 residues. With 5 bases removed from V and 7 bases from J, the gap between germline ends came to 6 bases. Germline V gene sequence: CDR1 SGHVS, CDR2 FNYEAQ.

The V call is TRBV20-1, the J call TRBJ1-1; D not certain. V gave up 1 base and J gave up 9 bases, with 9 bases separating them. The CDR3 runs to 11 residues. CDR1 and CDR2 from the germline V gene are DFQATT and SNEGSKA (reference sequence). The CDR3 loop is CSARVDWKAFF. The CDR3, as DNA: TGCAGTGCTAGAGTCGATTGGAAAGCTTTCTTT.

The V and J genes are TRBV30 and TRBJ1-4, with D uncertain. Germline V gene data show CDR1 as GTSNPN and CDR2 as SVGIG (reference sequence). The CDR3 sequence is 12 residues long. Between the trimmed V and J ends, which lost 2 bases and 8 bases, there was a span of 9 bases. The CDR3 sequence is CAWSPNPEKLFF. CDR3 DNA sequence: TGTGCCTGGAGTCCTAACCCGGAAAAACTGTTTTTT.

The V and J genes are TRBV29-1 and TRBJ1-2; D call uncertain. This CDR3 contains 11 residues. Germline lookup yields CDR1 SQVTM and CDR2 ANQGSEA. Trimming pared 7 bases from V and 9 bases from J, leaving 15 bases between. The CDR3 coding sequence is TGCAGCGGCTCCGCCGGTAGCAGCTACACCTTC. It is translated as CSGSAGSSYTF.

V and J are TRBV29-1 and TRBJ1-4; a possible D gene is TRBD1 (6 bases). CDR1 and CDR2 from the germline V gene are SQVTM and ANQGSEA. The length of the CDR3 is 12 residues. With 4 bases removed from V and 5 bases from J, the gap between germline ends came to 8 bases. The DNA of the CDR3 is TGCAGCGTTGGGGGGGGCAATGAAAAACTGTTTTTT. Translating it yields CSVGGGNEKLFF.

The J gene is TRBJ1-2, the V gene TRBV4-1; a weak D match, TRBD1 (5 bases). The germline V gene encodes CDR1 MGHRA and CDR2 YSYEKL. V was trimmed by 0 bases and J by 2 bases, leaving 19 bases between them. The CDR3 is made up of 18 amino acids. CDR3 protein: CASSQDYRRGGENYGYTF. CDR3 sequence (DNA): TGCGCCAGCAGCCAAGATTATAGGAGGGGAGGGGAAAACTATGGCTACACCTTC.

This clone was counted only a few times. V gene TRBV2 combines with J gene TRBJ2-6, with D unclear. The CDR3 extends over 16 amino acids. Trimming left V 4 bases short and J 0 bases short, with 10 bases between. CDR1 is SNHLY and CDR2 is FYNNEI in the germline V gene. The CDR3 reads CASSVEYYSGANVLTF. The DNA for the CDR3 is TGTGCCAGCAGTGTTGAGTATTACTCTGGGGCCAACGTCCTGACTTTC.

The J gene is TRBJ2-5, the V gene TRBV7-8, with unresolved D. The V gene lost 4 bases and the J gene lost 9 bases, with 15 bases spanning the gap. The V gene's germline CDR1 is SGHVS and CDR2 FQNEAQ. The CDR3 runs to 13 residues. The CDR3 region is CASSSSGLMAQYF. DNA of the CDR3: TGTGCCAGCAGCTCCTCAGGTCTTATGGCCCAGTACTTC.

The V call is TRBV25-1, the J call TRBJ1-1; 8 nucleotides align to TRBD1. The germline V gene has CDR1 MGHDK and CDR2 SYGVNS. This CDR3 spans 13 amino acids. V lost 6 bases, J lost 7 bases, and 7 bases stayed unmatched. CDR3 in amino acids: CASRDPQGVEAFF. The CDR3, as DNA: TGTGCCAGCAGAGATCCACAGGGGGTTGAAGCTTTCTTT.